Below are 19 T cell receptor beta chains sequenced from a single sample in a study of T cell responses to AZD1222 COVID-19 vaccine. Produced via immunoSEQ multiplex PCR; TCRdb's table is partial and in-frame only. The data show 95,000 to 150,000 clones, around 88% seen once. Source: peripheral blood, taken on day 0 of MenACWY control vaccination. The receptors derive from an adult in good health.

This clone was picked up a small number of times. V usage is TRBV6-2 or TRBV6-3 and J usage is TRBJ2-3; TRBD2 matches at 11 bases. This CDR3 contains 16 residues. J gave up 1 base and V 6 bases, and 6 bases lay outside the gene matches. The germline gives CDR1 MNHEY, CDR2 SVGEGT. CDR3: CASSRTSGFGTDTQYF. DNA of the CDR3: TGTGCCAGCAGCCGGACTAGCGGGTTTGGCACAGATACGCAGTATTTT.

This chain joins TRBV4-1 and TRBJ1-5, with TRBD1 identical over 9 bases. The germline V gene encodes CDR1 MGHRA and CDR2 YSYEKL. Trimming cost V 4 bases and J 3 bases; bases outside gene matches: 4. There are 15 residues in the CDR3. The CDR3 coding sequence is TGCGCCAGCAGCCTCGGACAGGGGAACAATCAGCCCCAGCATTTT. Amino acid sequence: CASSLGQGNNQPQHF.

The CDR3 nucleotides read TGTGCCAGCAGCAAAATCCCGTCGGGGGAGGGCCGGGGAGATACGCAGTATTTT. Translation: CASSKIPSGEGRGDTQYF. The chain carries TRBV2 and TRBJ2-3; 7 bases align to TRBD2. After removal of 6 bases from V and 5 bases from J, the junction contained 20 bases not matched to a gene. There are 18 residues in the CDR3. Germline assignment: CDR1 SNHLY and CDR2 FYNNEI.

The V gene is TRBV7-9, the J gene TRBJ1-5; D perhaps matches TRBD1 (5 bases). The V and J ends lost 5 bases and 4 bases respectively, with 12 bases between them. CDR3 length: 14 residues. Germline V gene sequence: CDR1 SEHNR, CDR2 FQNEAQ (reference sequence). CDR3: CASSPGAGNQPQHF. In DNA form, the CDR3 reads TGTGCCAGCAGCCCCGGGGCCGGGAATCAGCCCCAGCATTTT.

The rearrangement uses TRBV7-7 and TRBJ1-2; tentative D call: TRBD1 (5 bases). CDR3 length: 12 amino acids. Germline CDR1 SSHAT, CDR2 FNYEAQ (reference sequence). V was pared by 5 bases and J by 9 bases, with 13 bases between. This CDR3 is CASSPRDSSYTF. For the CDR3, the DNA is TGTGCCAGCAGCCCTAGGGACTCTAGCTACACCTTC.

The gene calls are TRBV7-9 and TRBJ2-1, with a tentative D call TRBD1 (5 bases). This CDR3 comprises 16 residues. Between the trimmed V and J ends, which lost 0 bases and 0 bases, there was a span of 9 bases. Germline V gene lookup returns CDR1 SEHNR and CDR2 FQNEAQ (reference sequence). This CDR3 is CASSLAGVGSYNEQFF. DNA of the CDR3: TGTGCCAGCAGCTTAGCAGGGGTGGGCTCCTACAATGAGCAGTTCTTC.

V gene TRBV5-1 combines with J gene TRBJ2-2; D unclear. Trimming took off 2 bases at V and 0 bases at J, with 8 bases between the two ends. CDR1 and CDR2 from the germline V gene are SGHRS and YFSETQ. This CDR3 region has 15 residues. The CDR3 loop is CASSFGVANTGELFF. The CDR3 DNA is TGCGCCAGCAGCTTCGGAGTCGCGAACACCGGGGAGCTGTTTTTT.

The chain employs TRBV7-9 and TRBJ1-3; 8 nucleotides match TRBD1. CDR1 and CDR2 (germline): SEHNR, FQNEAQ (reference sequence). V was clipped by 3 bases and J by 0 bases; unmatched bases: 1. The CDR3 runs 15 residues. CDR3 in amino acids: CASSFQGASGNTIYF. The CDR3 DNA sequence: TGTGCCAGCAGCTTTCAGGGGGCCTCTGGAAACACCATATATTTT.

Only one count was recorded for this clone. V usage is TRBV3-1 (or the pseudogene TRBV3-2) and J usage is TRBJ2-5; D is unresolved. V lost 3 bases and J 5 bases, leaving 10 bases between the germline ends. The CDR3 runs 13 residues. Germline CDR1 LGHDT, CDR2 YNNKEL (reference sequence). CDR3 coding DNA: TGTGCCAGCAGCCAGATGTCGGGTGAGACCCAGTACTTC. Protein: CASSQMSGETQYF.

V usage is TRBV5-4 and J usage is TRBJ2-7; D is tentatively TRBD1 or TRBD2 (7 bases each). V was shortened by 4 bases and J by 3 bases, with 20 bases between the two germline ends. The CDR3 consists of 16 residues. In germline, CDR1 is SGHNT, CDR2 YYREEE (reference sequence). The CDR3 DNA sequence: TGTGCCAGCAGCCTAAGGGAGGGGGCTGGGATCTACGAGCAGTACTTC. It is translated as CASSLREGAGIYEQYF.

This sequence joins TRBV6-5 and TRBJ2-6; D is ambiguous. CDR1 is MNHEY, CDR2 SVGAGI, per germline. CDR3 length: 12 amino acids. V lost 8 bases and J 2 bases, leaving 4 bases between the germline ends. CDR3 amino acids: CASSAGANVLTF. The CDR3, as DNA: TGTGCCAGCTCGGCTGGGGCCAACGTCCTGACTTTC.

The J gene is TRBJ2-3, the V gene TRBV5-4; D not certain. The germline CDR1 and CDR2 sequences are SGHNT and YYREEE (reference sequence). Trimming removed 0 bases at V and 2 bases at J, with 7 bases between. The CDR3 is made up of 14 amino acids. In DNA form, the CDR3 reads TGTGCCAGCAGCTTGGTCTTGGACACAGATACGCAGTATTTT. This encodes CASSLVLDTDTQYF.

This clone has ten or more counts. The chain links TRBV5-1 to TRBJ1-1, with D hard to call. This CDR3 has 13 residues. V was clipped by 0 bases and J by 6 bases, with 9 bases between them. CDR1 and CDR2 (germline): SGHRS, YFSETQ. Here the CDR3 DNA reads TGCGCCAGCAGCTTGGGCGGGCAGGCTGAAGCTTTCTTT. Translating gives CASSLGGQAEAFF.

CDR3 nucleotide sequence: TGCGCCAGCAGGGAAGAGGGGAACACTGAAGCTTTCTTT. Protein: CASREEGNTEAFF. This sequence joins TRBV10-1 and TRBJ1-1; D call uncertain. From germline, CDR1 is WNHNN and CDR2 SYGVQD (reference sequence). CDR3 length: 13 residues. The V end was cut by 6 bases, the J end by 1 base, with 9 bases between.

The chain carries TRBV5-1 and TRBJ2-7; 10 nucleotides line up with TRBD1. This CDR3 spans 14 amino acids. From germline, CDR1 is SGHRS and CDR2 YFSETQ. V lost 3 bases and J lost 3; bases outside the gene matches: 3. CDR3 sequence: CASSSRDRGYEQYF. In DNA form, the CDR3 reads TGCGCCAGCAGCTCCCGGGACAGGGGCTACGAGCAGTACTTC.

This clone was seen only once. The chain couples TRBV4-1 to TRBJ1-2; unclear D gene. The V end was cut by 2 bases, the J end by 4 bases, with 14 bases between. The CDR3 totals 15 residues. The germline CDR1 and CDR2 sequences are MGHRA and YSYEKL. The CDR3 DNA reads TGCGCCAGCAGCCAACCCAGGCAGACAATCTATGGCTACACCTTC. Translation: CASSQPRQTIYGYTF.

The J gene is TRBJ2-4, the V gene TRBV19; 7 bases match TRBD2. Germline V gene data show CDR1 as LNHDA and CDR2 as SQIVND (reference sequence). The CDR3 has 16 residues. The trim removed 4 bases at V and 7 bases at J, leaving 13 bases unmatched. CDR3 sequence (DNA): TGTGCCAGTAGTACTAGCCATCGGGGGGATTCTAACATTCAGTACTTC. This gives the protein CASSTSHRGDSNIQYF.

Written as DNA, the CDR3 is TGTGCCAGCAGTTACTCGGTCGGGTACTATGGCTACACCTTC. Amino acids: CASSYSVGYYGYTF. V gene TRBV6-5 combines with J gene TRBJ1-2; D gene ambiguous. The CDR3 totals 14 residues. Germline loops: CDR1 MNHEY, CDR2 SVGAGI. V shed 0 bases and J shed 3 bases, with 8 bases lying between them.

The rearrangement uses TRBV30 and TRBJ2-2; 8 bases match TRBD2. Trimming cost V 1 base and J 1 base; bases outside gene matches: 5. CDR3 size: 16 residues. Per the germline V gene, CDR1 is GTSNPN and CDR2 is SVGIG (reference sequence). CDR3 DNA sequence: TGTGCCTGGAGTGGAGATAGCGGGATGAACACCGGGGAGCTGTTTTTT. Protein product: CAWSGDSGMNTGELFF.